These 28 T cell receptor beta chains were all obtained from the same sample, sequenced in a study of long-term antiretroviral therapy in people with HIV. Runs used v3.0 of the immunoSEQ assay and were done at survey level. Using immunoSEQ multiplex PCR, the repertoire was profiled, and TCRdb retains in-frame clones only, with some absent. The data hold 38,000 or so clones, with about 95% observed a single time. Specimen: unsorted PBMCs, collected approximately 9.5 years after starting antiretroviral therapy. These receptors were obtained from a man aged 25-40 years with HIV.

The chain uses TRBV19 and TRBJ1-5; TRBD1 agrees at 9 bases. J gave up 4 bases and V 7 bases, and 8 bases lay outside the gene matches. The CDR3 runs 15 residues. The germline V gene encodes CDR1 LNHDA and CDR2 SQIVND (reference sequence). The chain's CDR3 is CASKGQGIFNQPQHF. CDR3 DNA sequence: TGTGCCAGTAAGGGACAGGGAATTTTTAATCAGCCCCAGCATTTT.

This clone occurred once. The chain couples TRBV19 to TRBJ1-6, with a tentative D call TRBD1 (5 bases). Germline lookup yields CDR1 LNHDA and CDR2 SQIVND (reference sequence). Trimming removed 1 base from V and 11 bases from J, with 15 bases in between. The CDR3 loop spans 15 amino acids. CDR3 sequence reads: CASSIVGGSEAPLHF. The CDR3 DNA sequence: TGTGCCAGTAGTATAGTCGGGGGTAGTGAGGCACCCCTCCACTTT.

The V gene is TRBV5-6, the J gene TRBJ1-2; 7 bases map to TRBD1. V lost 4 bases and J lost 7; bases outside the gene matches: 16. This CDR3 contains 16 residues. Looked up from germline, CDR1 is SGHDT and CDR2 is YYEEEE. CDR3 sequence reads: CASSDNFDRVAFGYTF. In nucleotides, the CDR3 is TGTGCCAGCAGCGACAATTTTGACAGGGTGGCCTTTGGCTACACCTTC.

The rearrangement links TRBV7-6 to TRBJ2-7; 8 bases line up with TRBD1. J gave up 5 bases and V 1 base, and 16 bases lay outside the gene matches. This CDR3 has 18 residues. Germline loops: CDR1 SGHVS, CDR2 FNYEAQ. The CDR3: CASSLVPMRQGASNEQYF. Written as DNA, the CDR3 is TGTGCCAGCAGCTTAGTCCCGATGAGGCAGGGGGCGTCTAACGAGCAGTACTTC.

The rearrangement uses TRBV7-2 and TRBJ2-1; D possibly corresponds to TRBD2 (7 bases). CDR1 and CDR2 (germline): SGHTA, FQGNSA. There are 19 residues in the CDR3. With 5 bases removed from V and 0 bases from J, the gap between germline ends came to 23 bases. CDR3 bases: TGTGCCAGCAGCCTATTCCTTATGGGGGGGGGCTTCTCCTACAATGAGCAGTTCTTC. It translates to CASSLFLMGGGFSYNEQFF.

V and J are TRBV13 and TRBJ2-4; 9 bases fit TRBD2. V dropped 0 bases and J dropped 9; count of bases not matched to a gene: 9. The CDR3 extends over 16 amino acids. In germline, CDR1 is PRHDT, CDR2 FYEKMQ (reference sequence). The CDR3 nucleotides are TGTGCCAGCAGCTTAGGCGTCGCTAGCGGGGTCGTCATTCAGTACTTC. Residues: CASSLGVASGVVIQYF.

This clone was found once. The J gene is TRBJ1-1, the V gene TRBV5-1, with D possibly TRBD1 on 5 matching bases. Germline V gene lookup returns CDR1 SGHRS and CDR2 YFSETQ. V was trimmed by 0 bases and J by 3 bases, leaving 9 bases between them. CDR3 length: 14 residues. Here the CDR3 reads CASSLEGLDTEAFF. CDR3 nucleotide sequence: TGCGCCAGCAGCTTGGAGGGGCTGGACACTGAAGCTTTCTTT.

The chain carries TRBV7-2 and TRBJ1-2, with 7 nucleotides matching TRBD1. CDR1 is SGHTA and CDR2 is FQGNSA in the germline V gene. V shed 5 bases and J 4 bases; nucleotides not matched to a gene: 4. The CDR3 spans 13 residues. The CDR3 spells CASSRGQSYGYTF. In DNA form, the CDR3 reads TGTGCCAGCAGCCGGGGACAGAGCTATGGCTACACCTTC.

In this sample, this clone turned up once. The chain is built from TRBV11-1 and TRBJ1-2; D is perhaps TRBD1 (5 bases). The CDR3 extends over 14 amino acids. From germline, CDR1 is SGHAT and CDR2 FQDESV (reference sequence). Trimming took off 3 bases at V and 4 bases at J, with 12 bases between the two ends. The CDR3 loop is CASSFFSGPYGYTF. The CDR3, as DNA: TGTGCCAGCAGCTTCTTCTCGGGGCCCTATGGCTACACCTTC. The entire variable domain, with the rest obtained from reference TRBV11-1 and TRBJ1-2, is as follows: EAEVAQSPRYKITEKSQAVAFWCDPISGHATLYWYRQILGQGPELLVQFQDESVVDDSQLPKDRFSAERLKGVDSTLKIQPAELGDSAMYLCASSFFSGPYGYTFGSGTRLTVV.

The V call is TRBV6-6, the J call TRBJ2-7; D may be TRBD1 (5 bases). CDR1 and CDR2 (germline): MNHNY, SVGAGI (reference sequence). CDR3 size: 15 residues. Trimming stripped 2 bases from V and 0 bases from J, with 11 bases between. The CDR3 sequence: CASSYRVRGSYEQYF. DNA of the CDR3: TGTGCCAGCAGTTACAGGGTTAGGGGCTCCTACGAGCAGTACTTC.

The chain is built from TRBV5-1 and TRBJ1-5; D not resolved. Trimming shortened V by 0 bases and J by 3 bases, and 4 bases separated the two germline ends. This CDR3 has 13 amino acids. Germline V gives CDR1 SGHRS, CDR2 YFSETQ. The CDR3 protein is CASSLDNNQPQHF. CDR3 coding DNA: TGCGCCAGCAGCTTGGACAACAATCAGCCCCAGCATTTT.

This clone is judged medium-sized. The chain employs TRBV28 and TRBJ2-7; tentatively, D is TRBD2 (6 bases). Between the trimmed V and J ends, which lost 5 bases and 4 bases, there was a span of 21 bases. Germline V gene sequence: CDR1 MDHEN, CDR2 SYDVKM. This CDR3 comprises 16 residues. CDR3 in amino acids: CASSAPLGGMIYEQYF. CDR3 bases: TGTGCCAGCAGTGCTCCCTTAGGAGGGATGATTTACGAGCAGTACTTC.

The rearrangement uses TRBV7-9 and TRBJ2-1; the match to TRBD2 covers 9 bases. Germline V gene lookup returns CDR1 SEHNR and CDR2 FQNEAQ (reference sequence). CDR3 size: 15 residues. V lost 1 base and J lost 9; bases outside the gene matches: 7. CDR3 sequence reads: CASSLGAGGWGEQFF. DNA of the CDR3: TGTGCCAGCAGCTTAGGAGCGGGGGGTTGGGGTGAGCAGTTCTTC.

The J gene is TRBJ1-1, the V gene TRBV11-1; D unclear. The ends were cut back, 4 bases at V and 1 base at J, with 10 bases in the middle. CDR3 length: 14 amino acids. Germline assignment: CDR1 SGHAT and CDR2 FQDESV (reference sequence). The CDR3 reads CASSSRTANTEAFF. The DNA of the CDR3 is TGTGCCAGCAGCTCGCGGACGGCGAACACTGAAGCTTTCTTT.

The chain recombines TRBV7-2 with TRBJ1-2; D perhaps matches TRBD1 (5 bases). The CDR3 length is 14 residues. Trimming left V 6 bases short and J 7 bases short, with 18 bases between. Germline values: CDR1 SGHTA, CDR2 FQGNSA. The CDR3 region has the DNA TGTGCCAGCAGTTTTACAGGAAACCCTTCTGGCTACACCTTC. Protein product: CASSFTGNPSGYTF.

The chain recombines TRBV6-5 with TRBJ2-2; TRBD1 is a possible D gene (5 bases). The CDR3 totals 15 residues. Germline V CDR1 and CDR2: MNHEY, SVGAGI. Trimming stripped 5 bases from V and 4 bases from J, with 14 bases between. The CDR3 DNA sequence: TGTGCCAGCAGTACCCGGAGAAGGGGCACCGGGGAGCTGTTTTTT. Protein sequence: CASSTRRRGTGELFF.

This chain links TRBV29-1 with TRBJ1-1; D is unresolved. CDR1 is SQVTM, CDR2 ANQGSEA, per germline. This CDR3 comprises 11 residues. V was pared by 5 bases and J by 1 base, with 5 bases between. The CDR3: CSVYGNTEAFF. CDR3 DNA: TGCAGCGTTTACGGGAACACTGAAGCTTTCTTT.

In DNA form, the CDR3 reads TGTGCCAGCAGTTTAGGAAGCGGGGCAGGACAGCAGTACTTC. Amino acid sequence: CASSLGSGAGQQYF. The V call is TRBV27, the J call TRBJ2-7; 7 positions match TRBD2. J was trimmed by 8 bases and V by 2 bases; bases with no gene match: 9. The germline V gene encodes CDR1 MNHEY and CDR2 SMNVEV (reference sequence). The CDR3 totals 14 residues.

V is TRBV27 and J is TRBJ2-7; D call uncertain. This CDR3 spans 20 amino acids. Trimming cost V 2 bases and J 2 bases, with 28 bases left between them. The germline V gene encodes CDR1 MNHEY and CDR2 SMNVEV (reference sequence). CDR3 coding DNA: TGTGCCAGCAGTTTAGCCCCCCCGATTACAGATTCACTCGGTACCTACGAGCAGTACTTC. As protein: CASSLAPPITDSLGTYEQYF.

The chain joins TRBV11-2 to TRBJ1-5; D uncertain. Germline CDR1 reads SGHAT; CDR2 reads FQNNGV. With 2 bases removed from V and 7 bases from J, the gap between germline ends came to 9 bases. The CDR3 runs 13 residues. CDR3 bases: TGTGCCAGCAGCTTACAGGACGGGCAGCCCCAGCATTTT. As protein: CASSLQDGQPQHF.

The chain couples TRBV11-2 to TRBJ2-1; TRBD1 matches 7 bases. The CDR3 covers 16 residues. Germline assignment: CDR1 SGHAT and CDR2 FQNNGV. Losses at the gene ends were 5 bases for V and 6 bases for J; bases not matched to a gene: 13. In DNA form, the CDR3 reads TGTGCCAGCAGCAAGAAGCCGGGACAGATTTCCAATGAGCAGTTCTTC. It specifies CASSKKPGQISNEQFF.

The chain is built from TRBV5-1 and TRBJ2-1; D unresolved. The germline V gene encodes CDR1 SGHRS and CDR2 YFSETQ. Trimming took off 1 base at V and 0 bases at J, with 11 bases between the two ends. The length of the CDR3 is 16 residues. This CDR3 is CASSLSFSSSYNEQFF. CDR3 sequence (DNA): TGCGCCAGCAGCTTGAGTTTTTCCAGCTCCTACAATGAGCAGTTCTTC.

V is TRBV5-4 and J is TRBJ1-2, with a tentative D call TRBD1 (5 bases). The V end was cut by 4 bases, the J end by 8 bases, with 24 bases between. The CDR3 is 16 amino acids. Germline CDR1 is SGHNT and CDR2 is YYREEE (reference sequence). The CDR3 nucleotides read TGTGCCAGCAGCCCTATGGGGCGACTCCCAGTTCACGGCTACACCTTC. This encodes CASSPMGRLPVHGYTF.

CDR3 sequence: CASSDQRENTDTQYF. DNA for the CDR3: TGCGCCAGCAGTGATCAGCGGGAGAACACAGATACGCAGTATTTT. The chain recombines TRBV10-1 with TRBJ2-3, with TRBD2 matching over 8 bases. The CDR3 loop spans 15 amino acids. Germline loops: CDR1 WNHNN, CDR2 SYGVQD (reference sequence). V was pared by 3 bases and J by 2 bases, with 4 bases of the junction left unmatched.

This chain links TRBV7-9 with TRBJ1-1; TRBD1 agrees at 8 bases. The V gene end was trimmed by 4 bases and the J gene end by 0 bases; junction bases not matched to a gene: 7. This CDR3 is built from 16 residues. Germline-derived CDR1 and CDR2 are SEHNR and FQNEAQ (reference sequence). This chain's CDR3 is CASSYPTGVMNTEAFF. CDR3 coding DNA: TGTGCCAGCAGCTACCCGACAGGGGTTATGAACACTGAAGCTTTCTTT.

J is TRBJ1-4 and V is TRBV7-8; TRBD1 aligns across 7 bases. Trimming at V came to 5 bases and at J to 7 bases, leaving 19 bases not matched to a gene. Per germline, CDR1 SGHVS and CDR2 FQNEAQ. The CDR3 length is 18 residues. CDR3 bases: TGTGCCAGCAGCCCCCGCCGACAGGGAAGGACTTCTTCTGAAAAACTGTTTTTT. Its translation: CASSPRRQGRTSSEKLFF.

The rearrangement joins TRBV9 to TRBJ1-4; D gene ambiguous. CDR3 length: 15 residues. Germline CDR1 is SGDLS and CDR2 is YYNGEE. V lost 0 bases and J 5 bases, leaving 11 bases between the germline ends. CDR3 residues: CASSVGLLGNEKLFF. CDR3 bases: TGTGCCAGCAGCGTAGGGCTTCTCGGGAATGAAAAACTGTTTTTT.

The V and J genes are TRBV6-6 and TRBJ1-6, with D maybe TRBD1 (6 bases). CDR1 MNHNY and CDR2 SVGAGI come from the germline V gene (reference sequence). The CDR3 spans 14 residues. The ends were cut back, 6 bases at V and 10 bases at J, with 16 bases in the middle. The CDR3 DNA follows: TGTGCCAGCAGACCGGGACAAGGGACCTCACCCCTCCACTTT. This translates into CASRPGQGTSPLHF.